The T cell receptor (beta chain) described here comes from a study of blood T cell repertoires in COVID-19. Study overall: Acute-phase and convalescent COVID-19 samples originated in the United States, Italy and Spain.

Clones were read by immunoSEQ multiplex PCR, and TCRdb kept only the in-frame ones, dropping some. The sample holds some 98,000 clones, approximately 84% seen once. The CDR3 has 16 amino acids. The V segment lost 0 bases and the J segment 6 bases; nucleotides outside the gene matches: 5. Germline assignment: CDR1 SGHDT and CDR2 YYEEEE. The sequenced sample was peripheral blood. This sequence was found in a man aged 65 to 85 with acute or convalescent COVID-19. This sequence joins TRBV5-6 and TRBJ2-7, with 14 positions matching TRBD2. In DNA, the CDR3 is TGTGCCAGCAGCTTGGGGGCGGGACTAGCGGGAGTCGAGCAGTACTTC. The encoded protein is CASSLGAGLAGVEQYF. Full variable domain (missing parts from reference TRBV5-6 and TRBJ2-7): DAGVTQSPTHLIKTRGQQVTLRCSPKSGHDTVSWYQQALGQGPQFIFQYYEEEERQRGNFPDRFSGHQFPNYSSELNVNALLLGDSALYLCASSLGAGLAGVEQYFGPGTRLTVT.